The 32 T cell receptor beta chains reported below all come from one sample, sequenced in a study of blood T cells in healthy people across ages. Using a J-beta primer mix together with a sample-barcoded 5' primer, a second PCR was run for about 6 to 11 cycles. TCRdb called the 5' RACE reads again in MiXCR, with one record for every CDR3 protein. The sample yields 1.5 million to 1.9 million distinct CDR3 sequences, 35% to 45% seen once. The specimen sequenced was blood. These TCRs come from a woman aged 18-29 years in good health.

This chain connects TRBV10-3 to TRBJ2-2, with 7 bases matching TRBD2. The CDR3 length is 13 residues. Germline loops: CDR1 ENHRY, CDR2 SYGVKD. V trimming: 10 bases; J trimming: 4 bases; junction bases outside the gene matches: 6. The CDR3, as DNA: TGTGCCACCGAGCGGGATCTCACCGGGGAGCTGTTTTTT. This gives the protein CATERDLTGELFF.

As to this clonotype: A much larger clone sits a single nucleotide away, making a read error possible. The chain links TRBV12-3 or TRBV12-4 to TRBJ2-1, with D hard to call. The CDR3 is 15 amino acids. In nucleotides, the CDR3 is TGTGCCAGCAGTTCCCCGCGCGGTTCCTGCAATGAGCAGTTCTTC. It yields the protein CASSSPRGSCNEQFF.

This clonotype was counted between two and nine times. The V gene is TRBV28, the J gene TRBJ2-7; D may be TRBD1 (5 bases). Between the trimmed V and J ends, which lost 5 bases and 1 base, there was a span of 18 bases. CDR1 MDHEN and CDR2 SYDVKM come from the germline V gene. The CDR3 has 16 amino acids. CDR3: CASSPLQDTISYEQYF. DNA for the CDR3: TGTGCCAGCAGTCCCCTTCAGGACACGATTTCCTACGAGCAGTACTTC.

This clonotype has at least ten counts. The chain employs TRBV4-3 and TRBJ2-5; 7 bases fit TRBD1. The CDR3 is made up of 17 amino acids. The germline V gene encodes CDR1 LGHNA and CDR2 YSLEER. The junction had 17 bases not matched to a gene; V was cut back by 3 bases and J by 7 bases. The CDR3 is CASSQFVSGTAGWTQYF. As DNA, the CDR3 is TGCGCCAGCAGCCAGTTTGTCTCCGGGACAGCCGGGTGGACCCAGTACTTC.

As regards this clonotype: This could be a read error, since a much larger clone is one nucleotide away. The chain recombines TRBV10-3 with TRBJ2-7; no reliable D call. V dropped 2 bases and J dropped 2 bases, with 19 bases sitting between them. Germline V gene data show CDR1 as ENHRY and CDR2 as SYGVKD. CDR3 length equals 17 residues. The CDR3 sequence: CAISESRVTGSAYEQYF. The CDR3 DNA follows: TGTGCCATCAGTGAGAGTCGTGTGACGGGCTCTGCCTACGAGCAGTACTTC.

J is TRBJ2-1 and V is TRBV5-1; 7 positions agree with TRBD1. This CDR3 comprises 16 residues. V dropped 3 bases and J dropped 7; count of bases not matched to a gene: 13. Germline V gene sequence: CDR1 SGHRS, CDR2 YFSETQ. CDR3 in amino acids: CASSSNLGTVQNEQFF. The DNA for the CDR3 is TGCGCCAGCAGCTCCAACCTCGGGACAGTACAGAATGAGCAGTTCTTC.

This clonotype was found a few times. The V gene is TRBV28, the J gene TRBJ1-4; perhaps TRBD1 as D (5 bases). The CDR3 is 15 residues long. The germline gives CDR1 MDHEN, CDR2 SYDVKM. Trimming cost V 6 bases and J 2 bases, with 13 bases left between them. CDR3 DNA sequence: TGTGCCAGCAGACACACAGGACCTACTAATGAAAAACTGTTTTTT. Translation gives CASRHTGPTNEKLFF.

This chain links TRBV29-1 with TRBJ2-7; D gene unclear. The V gene lost 5 bases and the J gene lost 6 bases, with 14 bases spanning the gap. Germline V gene sequence: CDR1 SQVTM, CDR2 ANQGSEA. CDR3 size: 12 residues. The DNA for the CDR3 is TGCAGCGTTACACCGGCCCCGTCCGAGCAGTACTTC. This translates into CSVTPAPSEQYF.

V and J are TRBV2 and TRBJ1-5; D call uncertain. Per the germline V gene, CDR1 is SNHLY and CDR2 is FYNNEI. Trimming took 1 base from V and 4 from J, leaving 17 bases between them. This CDR3 has 17 amino acids. CDR3 sequence reads: CASSEGQKHALNQPQHF. The CDR3, as DNA: TGTGCCAGCAGTGAAGGGCAGAAACATGCTTTAAATCAGCCCCAGCATTTT.

This chain links TRBV5-1 with TRBJ2-2, with TRBD1 identical over 8 bases. CDR3 size: 15 residues. V lost 4 bases to trimming and J lost 3 bases; unmatched junction nucleotides: 5. Germline CDR1 and CDR2: SGHRS and YFSETQ. The CDR3, as DNA: TGCGCCAGCAGCCCGACAGGGGTAGACACCGGGGAGCTGTTTTTT. Translating it yields CASSPTGVDTGELFF.

The V call is TRBV15, the J call TRBJ2-1; D unresolved. This CDR3 spans 14 amino acids. Trimming pared 0 bases from V and 2 bases from J, leaving 5 bases between. Germline V gives CDR1 LNHNV, CDR2 YYDKDF (reference sequence). The CDR3 reads CATSRDRTYNEQFF. For the CDR3, the DNA is TGTGCCACCAGCAGAGACAGAACCTACAATGAGCAGTTCTTC.

This chain connects TRBV29-1 to TRBJ2-3; D uncertain. CDR1 and CDR2 from the germline V gene are SQVTM and ANQGSEA. V dropped 6 bases and J dropped 4 bases, with 20 bases sitting between them. This CDR3 contains 15 residues. The CDR3 region has the DNA TGCAGCGTCGAGGAGATGGACCTTACGCCAGATACGCAGTATTTT. Translation: CSVEEMDLTPDTQYF.

This sequence joins TRBV15 and TRBJ2-7; 9 bases map to TRBD2. Per germline, CDR1 LNHNV and CDR2 YYDKDF (reference sequence). This CDR3 is built from 15 residues. V was pared by 5 bases and J by 4 bases, with 9 bases of the junction left unmatched. The CDR3 sequence is CATSGWTSDPYEQYF. The DNA for the CDR3 is TGTGCCACCAGCGGATGGACTAGCGATCCATACGAGCAGTACTTC.

With respect to this clonotype: The germline gene is not matched at one end of the junction; a read error may be the cause. The chain has TRBV20-1 and TRBJ2-4, with D maybe TRBD2 (6 bases). Germline V CDR1 and CDR2: DFQATT, SNEGSKA (reference sequence). CDR3 length: 14 residues. The CDR3 loop is CSAPVGGAKNVQYF. The CDR3 nucleotides are TGCAGTGCGCCAGTGGGGGGAGCCAAAAACGTTCAGTACTTC.

The table lists this clonotype with a few counts. The rearrangement links TRBV2 to TRBJ1-2, with 9 bases aligning to TRBD1. From germline, CDR1 is SNHLY and CDR2 FYNNEI. V lost 6 bases to trimming and J lost 8 bases; unmatched junction nucleotides: 13. CDR3 size: 15 residues. CDR3 region: CASSAATGTGLGYTF. CDR3 nucleotide sequence: TGTGCCAGCAGCGCAGCGACCGGGACAGGGTTAGGCTACACCTTC.

This clonotype was seen more than once but under ten times. V gene TRBV12-3 or TRBV12-4 combines with J gene TRBJ2-1; 9 positions match TRBD2. The ends lost 6 bases at V and 5 bases at J; junction bases unmatched: 8. The CDR3 spans 15 residues. CDR3 nucleotide sequence: TGTGCCAGCAGCTCCCAGCGGGGGGCCAACAATGAGCAGTTCTTC. Translation: CASSSQRGANNEQFF.

The chain couples TRBV4-3 to TRBJ1-4; D unresolved. Germline V lookup: CDR1 LGHNA, CDR2 YSLEER. The germline V and J ends were trimmed by 0 bases and 2 bases, with 16 bases remaining between them. The CDR3 sequence is 18 residues long. The CDR3 sequence is CASSQDIGAGNTNEKLFF. The DNA for the CDR3 is TGCGCCAGCAGCCAAGATATAGGTGCAGGAAATACTAATGAAAAACTGTTTTTT.

Note on this clonotype: A read error may account for a junction end that differs from germline. The chain is built from TRBV4-2 and TRBJ2-3; possible D gene TRBD2, 5 bases. The CDR3 runs 16 residues. CDR1 and CDR2 from the germline V gene are LGHNA and YNFKEQ. CDR3 region: CANSQEGGVVSDTQYF. CDR3 nucleotide sequence: TGTGCCAACAGCCAAGAGGGTGGAGTAGTATCAGATACGCAGTATTTT.

Here the CDR3 reads CSARSGRAEYYYNEQFF. The CDR3 region has the DNA TGCAGTGCCCGTAGCGGGAGGGCCGAATATTACTACAATGAGCAGTTCTTC. The chain uses TRBV20-1 and TRBJ2-1; TRBD2 matches 11 bases. V trimming: 6 bases; J trimming: 3 bases; junction bases outside the gene matches: 13. Germline loops: CDR1 DFQATT, CDR2 SNEGSKA (reference sequence). The CDR3 has 17 amino acids.

This clonotype showed up just a few times. This sequence joins TRBV12-3 or TRBV12-4 and TRBJ1-4; no clear D. This CDR3 is 14 amino acids long. V lost 5 bases to trimming and J lost 7 bases, with 14 bases between them. The CDR3 DNA reads as TGTGCCAGCAGTGAGACACTAGAACGTGAAAAACTGTTTTTT. Protein sequence: CASSETLEREKLFF.

This clonotype was observed a handful of times. One junction end does not reproduce the germline sequence, and a read error may be involved. The chain uses TRBV20-1 and TRBJ1-1; possibly TRBD1 for D (6 bases). Germline assignment: CDR1 DFQATT and CDR2 SNEGSKA (reference sequence). The CDR3 length is 11 residues. In DNA form, the CDR3 reads TGCTCGGGACAAATGAACGCTGAAGCTTTCTTT. Translated: CSGQMNAEAFF.

The genes are TRBV10-3 and TRBJ2-2, with 8 bases lining up with TRBD2. Losses at the gene ends were 2 bases for V and 6 bases for J; bases not matched to a gene: 2. The CDR3 sequence is 14 residues long. The germline V gene encodes CDR1 ENHRY and CDR2 SYGVKD. CDR3 DNA sequence: TGTGCCATCAGTGAGGGACTAGCCCCCGGGGAGCTGTTTTTT. It codes for CAISEGLAPGELFF.

The chain couples TRBV7-8 to TRBJ2-5; the D is unclear. The CDR3 has 14 residues. Germline CDR1 and CDR2: SGHVS and FQNEAQ. V was trimmed by 5 bases and J by 11 bases, leaving 21 bases between them. The CDR3 DNA sequence: TGTGCCAGCAGCCTAGAGAGGTGGAAAAATGAGCAGTACTTC. Encoded protein: CASSLERWKNEQYF.

The V call is TRBV10-3, the J call TRBJ2-5; D unresolved. The closer fit of TRBJ2-7 to the DNA end suggests the J call may be wrong. Germline CDR1 and CDR2: ENHRY and SYGVKD. The CDR3 is made up of 13 amino acids. The CDR3, as DNA: TGTGCCATCAGGGACGACACTACCTACGAGCAGTACTTC. The encoded protein is CAIRDDTTYEQYF.

This clonotype came up a few times. The V call is TRBV9, the J call TRBJ1-1; D remains ambiguous. The CDR3 length is 13 residues. V shed 0 bases and J shed 6 bases, with 9 bases lying between them. The germline CDR1 and CDR2 sequences are SGDLS and YYNGEE. The DNA for the CDR3 is TGTGCCAGCAGCGTAGGTGGGATTTCTGAAGCTTTCTTT. Protein sequence: CASSVGGISEAFF.

The chain uses TRBV6-5 and TRBJ2-5; 7 nucleotides match TRBD1. Germline assignment: CDR1 MNHEY and CDR2 SVGAGI. V shed 5 bases and J 11 bases; nucleotides not matched to a gene: 11. The CDR3 is 13 residues long. DNA for the CDR3: TGTGCCAGCAGTGCCGGGACAGCTTACGGGCAGTACTTC. This gives the protein CASSAGTAYGQYF.

This clonotype has only a few counts. This chain joins TRBV14 and TRBJ2-7; TRBD1 aligns across 7 bases. Germline CDR1 is SGHDN and CDR2 is FVKESK. V shed 6 bases, J shed 0 bases, and the junction held 5 bases outside the gene matches. This CDR3 has 14 residues. In nucleotides, the CDR3 is TGTGCCAGCAGACCCTGGACAGGCTCCTACGAGCAGTACTTC. It encodes CASRPWTGSYEQYF.

The chain employs TRBV6-2 or TRBV6-3 and TRBJ2-6; D remains unclear. Trimming removed 7 bases at V and 0 bases at J, with 7 bases between. The CDR3 has 14 amino acids. Germline CDR1 reads MNHEY; CDR2 reads SVGEGT. The CDR3 DNA sequence: TGTGCCAGCAAATCTCTCTCTGGGGCCAACGTCCTGACTTTC. Translation gives CASKSLSGANVLTF.

The V call is TRBV25-1, the J call TRBJ1-4, with D unresolved. This CDR3 comprises 13 residues. Germline CDR1 is MGHDK and CDR2 is SYGVNS. V was trimmed by 6 bases and J by 10 bases, leaving 15 bases between them. DNA of the CDR3: TGTGCCAGCAGCGAAGCTAAGGGCGCAAAACTGTTTTTT. Residues: CASSEAKGAKLFF.

There are a few counts of this clonotype. The chain is built from TRBV7-9 and TRBJ2-1, with 7 bases fitting TRBD2. This CDR3 region has 18 residues. The germline V gene has CDR1 SEHNR and CDR2 FQNEAQ (reference sequence). Trimming at V came to 4 bases and at J to 0 bases, leaving 12 bases not matched to a gene. The CDR3 DNA sequence: TGTGCCAGCAGCTCTCACCTAGCGGCGCACCTCTCCTACAATGAGCAGTTCTTC. Translated, it gives CASSSHLAAHLSYNEQFF.

The chain is built from TRBV3-1 and TRBJ2-3, with TRBD1 as a possible D gene (6 bases). V was shortened by 2 bases and J by 4 bases, with 16 bases between the two germline ends. From germline, CDR1 is LGHDT and CDR2 YNNKEL (reference sequence). The CDR3 covers 16 residues. The CDR3 nucleotides are TGTGCCAGCAGCCAAACGCCAGGGGCGCGATCAGATACGCAGTATTTT. Residues: CASSQTPGARSDTQYF.

This chain links TRBV30 with TRBJ1-6; 10 nucleotides align to TRBD1. J was trimmed by 7 bases and V by 7 bases; bases with no gene match: 4. The CDR3 is made up of 13 amino acids. Germline CDR1 is GTSNPN and CDR2 is SVGIG (reference sequence). The DNA for the CDR3 is TGTGCCTCGGGACAGGGGAGCAATTCACCCCTCCACTTT. Encoded protein: CASGQGSNSPLHF. The full variable domain, completed using reference TRBV30 and TRBJ1-6, is SQTIHQWPATLVQPVGSPLSLECTVEGTSNPNLYWYRQAAGRGLQLLFYSVGIGQISSEVPQNLSASRPQDRQFILSSKKLLLSDSGFYLCASGQGSNSPLHFGNGTRLTVT.